The clone carrying this TCR beta chain came up a few times. What it binds is not known. V was clipped by 2 bases and J by 0 bases, with 8 bases between them. Per the germline V gene, CDR1 is SGHRS and CDR2 is YFSETQ. The CDR3 totals 14 residues. The record originates from a study of identical twins. Broader study findings: Beta out-of-frame twin sharing showed a weaker excess. Out-of-frame sharing of TCR alpha in monozygotic twins was underestimated by models. The authors drew conclusions from cross-sectional statistical analysis rather than following the same donors.

Each CDR3 protein gets one entry after TCRdb re-called the 5' RACE reads with MiXCR. The table records 240,000 or so distinct CDR3 sequences, approximately 11% of them present only once. The data also belong to a second study, concerning yellow fever vaccine responses in identical twins.

Material: memory (CD45RO+) T cells sorted from blood. This TCR was sampled from a young woman in good health. The V gene is TRBV5-1, the J gene TRBJ1-1; D is unresolved. CDR3 nucleotide sequence: TGCGCCAGCAGCTTAGTACCGATGAACACTGAAGCTTTCTTT. Its translation: CASSLVPMNTEAFF.